These T cell receptor beta chains were read from a single sample in a study of cytomegalovirus exposure and HLA in healthy donors. Some clones are missing from TCRdb's copy, which holds only in-frame ones; the method was immunoSEQ multiplex PCR. The repertoire has about 260,000 clones, about 90% of them found once; the top ten carry around 3.1%. Material: PBMCs. These TCRs come from a woman aged 25 to 39 in good health and CMV-seronegative. Both conserved end residues are part of each CDR3. Fields, in order: D gene, clone size, J gene, V gene, CDR3 DNA, CDR3 protein. A D gene is named only where the DNA matches it firmly. Part of the rows lack a size; the others show once, few, many or a class for expanded clones.

>NA|NA|TRBJ2-7|TRBV14
TGTGCCAGCAGCCAAGGGGTCGTATTTTCCTACGAGCAGTACTTC
CASSQGVVFSYEQYF
>NA|NA|TRBJ1-1|TRBV5-1
TGCGCCAGCAGCGGAAGGGGGGCGAACACTGAAGCTTTCTTT
CASSGRGANTEAFF
>TRBD1|NA|TRBJ2-7|TRBV11-2
TGTGCCAGCAGCCAAGGACAGGGCAGCTCCTACGAGCAGTACTTC
CASSQGQGSSYEQYF
>TRBD2|NA|TRBJ2-1|TRBV25-1
TGTGCCAGCAGACTTACTAGCGGGTACAATGAGCAGTTCTTC
CASRLTSGYNEQFF
>NA|NA|TRBJ1-1|TRBV25-1
TGTGCCAGCAAGGGGGGACCCGGGACTTCCAACACTGAAGCTTTCTTT
CASKGGPGTSNTEAFF
>NA|NA|TRBJ1-5|TRBV7-2
TGTGCCAGCAGCCCTCAGTGGGGGCCGGATCAGCCCCAGCATTTT
CASSPQWGPDQPQHF
>NA|NA|TRBJ2-7|TRBV10-3
TGTGCCATCACCACGGACATCTCCTACGAGCAGTACTTC
CAITTDISYEQYF
>NA|NA|TRBJ2-7|TRBV7-9
TGTGCCAGCAGCTTTACCGACCTCCGGCCCCACTACGAGCAGTACTTC
CASSFTDLRPHYEQYF
>NA|NA|TRBJ1-4|TRBV27
TGTGCCAGCAGTTTCGGAACTAATGAAAAACTGTTTTTT
CASSFGTNEKLFF
>NA|NA|TRBJ1-2|TRBV4-1
TGCGCCAGCAGCCAATTCGGGGGTCTGGGCTATGGCTACACCTTC
CASSQFGGLGYGYTF
>NA|NA|TRBJ2-3|TRBV5-6
TGTGCCAGCAGCTTGGGGGCAGGGGCAGATACGCAGTATTTT
CASSLGAGADTQYF
>NA|NA|TRBJ2-7|TRBV7-6
TGTGCCAGCAGCTTAGCGGCAGGGTCCTACGAGCAGTACTTC
CASSLAAGSYEQYF
>NA|NA|TRBJ2-2|TRBV29-1
TGCAGCGTTTTACCCCCGAACACCGGGGAGCTGTTTTTT
CSVLPPNTGELFF
>NA|NA|TRBJ2-5|TRBV7-9
TGTGCCAGCAGCTTAGCGCTTGGCAGGGTTGAGACCCAGTACTTC
CASSLALGRVETQYF
>TRBD2|NA|TRBJ2-7|TRBV6-5
TGTGCCAGCAGTTACTCGACTATACTAGCGGGTGGCGAGCAGTACTTC
CASSYSTILAGGEQYF
>NA|NA|TRBJ2-7|TRBV28
TGTGCCAGCAGTTTTTTCGGCGAGCAGTACTTC
CASSFFGEQYF
>TRBD1|NA|TRBJ2-3|TRBV18
TGTGCCAGCTCACTGGACAGGGGCACAGATACGCAGTATTTT
CASSLDRGTDTQYF
>TRBD1|NA|TRBJ2-2|TRBV5-4
TGTGCCAGCAGCTTAGGTGGGCGACAGGGCGGCACCGGGGAGCTGTTTTTT
CASSLGGRQGGTGELFF
>NA|NA|TRBJ2-1|TRBV4-2
TGTGCCAGCAGCCAAGAGGGGCAATACAATGAGCAGTTCTTC
CASSQEGQYNEQFF
>TRBD1|NA|TRBJ2-1|TRBV27
TGTGCCAGCAGTTTCGGACAGGGAATCTACAATGAGCAGTTCTTC
CASSFGQGIYNEQFF
>NA|NA|TRBJ1-2|TRBV2
TGTGCCAGCTTAATGAACTATGGCTACACCTTC
CASLMNYGYTF
>NA|NA|TRBJ2-6|TRBV27
TGTGCCAGCACCCATGAGGGGCGGGCTGGGGCCAACGTCCTGACTTTC
CASTHEGRAGANVLTF
>NA|NA|TRBJ1-4|TRBV6-6
TGTGCCAGCAGTTTGAGCGGACGCAATGAAAAACTGTTTTTT
CASSLSGRNEKLFF
>NA|once|TRBJ2-7|TRBV27
TGTGCCAGCAGTTTGGGGGCCTCCTACGAGCAGTACTTC
CASSLGASYEQYF
>TRBD2|NA|TRBJ2-7|TRBV5-1
TGCGCCAGCAGCTCGGGGACTAGCGTGAGGAGCTCCTACGAGCAGTACTTC
CASSSGTSVRSSYEQYF